This paragraph covers one TCR beta chain sequence. TCRdb's copy holds only in-frame clones and misses some; the assay was immunoSEQ multiplex PCR. The table has around 70,000 clones, roughly 79% seen once; the top ten hold approximately 20%. Trimming left V 1 base short and J 6 bases short, with 9 bases between. The CDR3 extends over 13 amino acids. Per germline, CDR1 PRHDT and CDR2 FYEKMQ (reference sequence). These data originate in a study of blood T cell repertoires in COVID-19. Study in general: From the United States, Italy and Spain came samples of acute and convalescent COVID-19. From T cells, B-cell-depleted T cells, or PBMCs came the material, which was cDNA or gDNA.

The specimen was peripheral blood. The sequence derives from a woman in her 70s with acute or convalescent COVID-19. This rearrangement joins TRBV13 to TRBJ1-2; D is perhaps TRBD1 (5 bases). This CDR3 is CASSLVRVDGYTF. Written as DNA, the CDR3 is TGTGCCAGCAGCTTAGTCAGGGTCGATGGCTACACCTTC. Based on the CDR3 plus reference TRBV13 and TRBJ1-2, the full variable domain is AAGVIQSPRHLIKEKRETATLKCYPIPRHDTVYWYQQGPGQDPQFLISFYEKMQSDKGSIPDRFSAQQFSDYHSELNMSSLELGDSALYFCASSLVRVDGYTFGSGTRLTVV.